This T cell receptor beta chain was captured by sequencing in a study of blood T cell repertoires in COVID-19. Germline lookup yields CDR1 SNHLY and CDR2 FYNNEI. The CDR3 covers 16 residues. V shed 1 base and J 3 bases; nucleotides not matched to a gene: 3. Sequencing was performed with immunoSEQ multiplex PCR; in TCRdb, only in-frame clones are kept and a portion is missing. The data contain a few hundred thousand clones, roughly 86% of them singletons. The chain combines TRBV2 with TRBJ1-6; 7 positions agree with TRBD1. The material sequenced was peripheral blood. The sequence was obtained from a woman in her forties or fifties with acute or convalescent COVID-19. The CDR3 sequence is CASSEVAGGYNSPLHF. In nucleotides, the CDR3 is TGTGCCAGCAGTGAAGTGGCAGGGGGCTATAATTCACCCCTCCACTTT.